This TCR beta chain was found in a study of cytomegalovirus exposure and HLA in healthy donors. Study-wide results and caveats: Certain sequence variants were highly shared and formed a cluster, and this cluster was likely a sequencing artifact.

Comment on this clone: Its specificity is not known.

Germline-derived CDR1 and CDR2 are LNHDA and SQIVND (reference sequence). The CDR3 is made up of 15 amino acids. Trimming cost V 3 bases and J 8 bases; bases outside gene matches: 10. PCR employed 60 Vbeta and 13 Jbeta primers. Profiling relied on immunoSEQ multiplex PCR, and the TCRdb table lists in-frame clones only, not all of them. The sample carries 130,000 or so clones, under 85% recorded once. The clonotype originates from a male donor in good health and CMV-seropositive. The chain has TRBV19 and TRBJ1-1, with 9 bases aligning to TRBD1. The source material was PBMCs. DNA for the CDR3: TGTGCCAGTAGTATGCAAACAGGGGGCCCACTGGAAGCTTTCTTT. It encodes CASSMQTGGPLEAFF. The variable domain in full, with the rest retrieved from reference TRBV19 and TRBJ1-1, is DGGITQSPKYLFRKEGQNVTLSCEQNLNHDAMYWYRQDPGQGLRLIYYSQIVNDFQKGDIAEGYSVSREKKESFPLTVTSAQKNPTAFYLCASSMQTGGPLEAFFGQGTRLTVV.